This T cell receptor beta chain appears in the sequencing data of a study of early T cells in non-severe SARS-CoV-2 infection. This clonotype was observed many times. Trimming removed 3 bases at V and 2 bases at J, with 12 bases between. CDR1 SGHRS and CDR2 YFSETQ come from the germline V gene. The CDR3 spans 14 residues. Attachment of unique molecular identifiers to individual cDNA molecules was performed. TCRdb called the 5' RACE reads again in MiXCR, with one record for every CDR3 protein. Counted here are 90,000 to 120,000 distinct CDR3 sequences, over 8.5% occurring once; the ten biggest clones make up under 9%.

This chain uses TRBV5-1 with TRBJ2-7, with D perhaps TRBD2 (5 bases). This receptor was taken from an adult who was a healthcare worker with PCR-confirmed SARS-CoV-2 infection or an uninfected control (not recorded which). The specimen sequenced was whole blood. CDR3 protein: CASSYGLGTYEQYF. The CDR3 nucleotides are TGCGCCAGCAGCTATGGACTGGGGACCTACGAGCAGTACTTC.